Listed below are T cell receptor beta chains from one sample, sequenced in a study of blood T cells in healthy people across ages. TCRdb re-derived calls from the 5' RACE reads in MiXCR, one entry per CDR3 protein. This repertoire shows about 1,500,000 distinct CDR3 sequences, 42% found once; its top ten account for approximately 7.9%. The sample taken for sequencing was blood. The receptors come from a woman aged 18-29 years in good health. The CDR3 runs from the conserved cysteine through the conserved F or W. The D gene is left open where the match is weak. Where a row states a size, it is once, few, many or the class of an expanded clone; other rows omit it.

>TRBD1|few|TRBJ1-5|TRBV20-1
TGCAGTGCTAGAGATACGACAGGGCCTTATAGCAATCAGCCCCAGCATTTT
CSARDTTGPYSNQPQHF
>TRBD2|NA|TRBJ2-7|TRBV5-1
TGCGCCAGCAGCCCTGGACTAGTGGATTACTGGGGGTACGAGCAGTACTTC
CASSPGLVDYWGYEQYF
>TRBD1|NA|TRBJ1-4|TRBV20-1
TGCAGTGCTGGATCACAGGGGGCAATCGAAAAACTGTTTTTT
CSAGSQGAIEKLFF
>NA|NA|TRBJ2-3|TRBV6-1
TGTGCCAGCACTATTAGACTCCCGCCAGATACGCAGTATTTT
CASTIRLPPDTQYF
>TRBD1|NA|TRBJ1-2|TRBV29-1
TGCAGCCGGGACAGGGAATATGGCTACACCTTC
CSRDREYGYTF
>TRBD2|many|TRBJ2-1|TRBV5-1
TGCGCCAGCAGCGCACTAGCGGGGCGGTGGAATGAGCAGTTCTTC
CASSALAGRWNEQFF
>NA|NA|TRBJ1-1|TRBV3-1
TGTGCCAGCAGCCGTACCCTACAGGGAACTTCCAGAATGGGGACTGAAGCTTTCTTT
CASSRTLQGTSRMGTEAFF
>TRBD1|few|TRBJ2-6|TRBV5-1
TGCGCCAGCAGCGTTACAGGGGACTCTGGGGCCAACGTCCTGACTTTC
CASSVTGDSGANVLTF
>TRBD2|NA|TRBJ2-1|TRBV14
TGTGCCAGCAGCCAAGCGGGACTAGCGGTCGACAATGAGCATTTCTTC
CASSQAGLAVDNEHFF
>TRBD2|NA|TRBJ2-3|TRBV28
TGTGCCAGCAGTCTATATGGGGGGGGGTCTCGCACAGATACGCAGTATTTT
CASSLYGGGSRTDTQYF
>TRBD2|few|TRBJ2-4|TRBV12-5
TGTGCTAGTGCTAGCGGGAGTGGTTACATTCAGTACTTC
CASASGSGYIQYF
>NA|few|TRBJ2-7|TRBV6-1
TGTGCCAGCACCAAATTAGGTGGGGAGGACTACGAGCAGTACTTC
CASTKLGGEDYEQYF
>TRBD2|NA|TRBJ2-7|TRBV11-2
TGTGCCAGCAGCTTCCGCCTAGCGGGAGTTGGCTACGAGCAGTACTTC
CASSFRLAGVGYEQYF
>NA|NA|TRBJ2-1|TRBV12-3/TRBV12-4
TGTGCCAGCAGTTTAGGGCCCGTACCAACTTCCTACAATGAGCAGTTCTTC
CASSLGPVPTSYNEQFF
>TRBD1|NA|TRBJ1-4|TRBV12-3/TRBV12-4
TGTGCCAGCACGCCCCTGACAGGGGGGGATGAAAAACTGTTTTTT
CASTPLTGGDEKLFF
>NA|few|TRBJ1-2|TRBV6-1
TGTGCCAGCAGTGATAACAGTAACTATGGCTACACCTTC
CASSDNSNYGYTF
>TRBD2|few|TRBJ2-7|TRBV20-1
TGCAGTGCTAGAGCACGCCGGACAACTAGCGGGAGTATTGGCGAGCAGTACTTC
CSARARRTTSGSIGEQYF
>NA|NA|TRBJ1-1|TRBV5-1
TGCGCCAGCAGCTTGGCGGCCCCTGGCGACACTGAAGCTTTCTTT
CASSLAAPGDTEAFF
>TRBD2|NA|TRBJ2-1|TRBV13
TGTGCCAGCAGCCCAACCGGGACTAGCGGGGGGAGCAATGAGCAGTTCTTC
CASSPTGTSGGSNEQFF
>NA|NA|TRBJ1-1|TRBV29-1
TGCAGCGCCATAAGGGAAAACACTGAAGCTTTCTTT
CSAIRENTEAFF
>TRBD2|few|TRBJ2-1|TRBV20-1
TGCAGTGCTAGAGACCCACTAGCGGGTTCCCACAATGAGCAGTTCTTC
CSARDPLAGSHNEQFF
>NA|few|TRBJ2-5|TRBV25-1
TGTGCCAGCAGTGAATTCTTGACTCAGAATGGTGGGGAGACCCAGTACTTC
CASSEFLTQNGGETQYF
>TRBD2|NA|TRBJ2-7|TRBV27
TGTGCCAGCAGTTTATTTGGGCTAGCGGAGGGGAGGGCCCAGTACTTC
CASSLFGLAEGRAQYF
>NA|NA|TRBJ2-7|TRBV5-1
TGCGCCAGCAACGCCCTCCTTGGGGGAAATGAGCAGTACTTC
CASNALLGGNEQYF
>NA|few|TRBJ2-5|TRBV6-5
TGTGCCAGCACCCCGGGCGGGGCCCAAGAGACCCAGTACTTC
CASTPGGAQETQYF
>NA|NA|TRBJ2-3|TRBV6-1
TGTGCCAGCAGTGGCCTAAGGGTCACAGATACGCAGTATTTT
CASSGLRVTDTQYF
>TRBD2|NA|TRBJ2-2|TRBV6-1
TGTGCCAGCAGTGGGGGGAAGACTAGCAGGAACACCGGGGAGCTGTTTTTT
CASSGGKTSRNTGELFF
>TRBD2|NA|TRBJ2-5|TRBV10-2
TGCGCCAGCAGGGGGACTAGCGGGGGGGAATACCAAGAGACCCAGTACTTC
CASRGTSGGEYQETQYF
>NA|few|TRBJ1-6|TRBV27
TGTGCCAGCCTCGGAGCGGGGGCGGGGATCAATTCACCCCTCCACTTT
CASLGAGAGINSPLHF
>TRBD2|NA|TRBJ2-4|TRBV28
TGTGCCAGCAGTTTGGGGGTAGCGGGGGCCTACAAGCAGTACTTC
CASSLGVAGAYKQYF